This T cell receptor beta chain appears in the sequencing data of a study of blood T cell repertoires in COVID-19. About the research overall: Sample material is recorded as cDNA or gDNA derived from T cells, B-cell-depleted T cells, or PBMCs.

Assay used: immunoSEQ multiplex PCR; TCRdb lists only in-frame clones, some missing. The sample carries 200,000 to 250,000 clones, about nine tenths recorded once. This clone was picked up a small number of times. The material sequenced was peripheral blood. The source is a woman aged 55-69 years with acute or convalescent COVID-19.

The CDR3 loop reads CASTPAGTRNTEAFF. The CDR3 nucleotides read TGTGCCAGTACCCCCGCCGGGACACGGAACACTGAAGCTTTCTTT. The J gene is TRBJ1-1, the V gene TRBV19; D possibly corresponds to TRBD1 (6 bases). Trimming shortened V by 7 bases and J by 1 base, and 16 bases separated the two germline ends. The CDR3 runs to 15 residues. Germline CDR1 and CDR2: LNHDA and SQIVND (reference sequence).